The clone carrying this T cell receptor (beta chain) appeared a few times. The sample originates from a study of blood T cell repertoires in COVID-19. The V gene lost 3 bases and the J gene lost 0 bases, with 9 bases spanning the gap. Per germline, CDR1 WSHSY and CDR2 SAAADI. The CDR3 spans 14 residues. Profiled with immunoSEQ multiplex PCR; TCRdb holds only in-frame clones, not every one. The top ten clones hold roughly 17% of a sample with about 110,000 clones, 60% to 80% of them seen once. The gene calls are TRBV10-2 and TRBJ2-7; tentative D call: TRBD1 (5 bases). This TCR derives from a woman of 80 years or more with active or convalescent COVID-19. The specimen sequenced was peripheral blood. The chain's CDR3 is CASSDSTDSYEQYF. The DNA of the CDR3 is TGCGCCAGCAGTGATTCGACAGACTCCTACGAGCAGTACTTC.